The next 6 T cell receptor beta chains were all read from a single sample in a study of follicular helper T cells after annual influenza vaccination. Time point specified: 2014-2015 season, pre-vaccination. Using immunoSEQ multiplex PCR, the repertoire was profiled, and TCRdb retains in-frame clones only, with some absent. The table lists roughly 13,000 clones, 84% of them singletons. The sequencing used CXCR5- memory CD4+ T cells sorted from blood, collected on the day of influenza vaccination. These receptors were obtained from an adult who received the influenza vaccine.

This CDR3 is CASSLNNQPQHF. The CDR3, as DNA: TGTGCCAGCAGTTTGAACAATCAGCCCCAGCATTTT. The rearrangement uses TRBV28 and TRBJ1-5; D is uncertain. Trimming took 3 bases from V and 3 from J, leaving 3 bases between them. This CDR3 region has 12 residues. Germline loops: CDR1 MDHEN, CDR2 SYDVKM.

Only one count was recorded for this clone. The V call is TRBV7-9, the J call TRBJ2-7; a weak D match, TRBD1 (6 bases). CDR1 is SEHNR and CDR2 is FQNEAQ in the germline V gene (reference sequence). V dropped 3 bases and J dropped 6 bases, with 15 bases sitting between them. The CDR3 has 14 residues. CDR3 nucleotide sequence: TGTGCCAGCAGCTTGAACAGGGAAGGGGGCGAGCAGTACTTC. Encoded protein: CASSLNREGGEQYF. Filled out from reference TRBV7-9 and TRBJ2-7, the complete variable domain reads DTGVSQNPRHKITKRGQNVTFRCDPISEHNRLYWYRQTLGQGPEFLTYFQNEAQLEKSRLLSDRFSAERPKGSFSTLEIQRTEQGDSAMYLCASSLNREGGEQYFGPGTRLTVT.

The rearrangement links TRBV5-1 to TRBJ2-2; D possibly matches TRBD1 or TRBD2 (5 bases each). Germline values: CDR1 SGHRS, CDR2 YFSETQ. This CDR3 has 14 amino acids. V lost 2 bases and J lost 7, with 12 bases in between. The CDR3 nucleotides read TGCGCCAGCAGCTTCGAGGGGTGGAGCGGGGAGCTGTTTTTT. This sequence encodes CASSFEGWSGELFF.

CDR3: CASSGKRGADNEQFF. In DNA form, the CDR3 reads TGCGCCAGCAGTGGGAAACGGGGGGCCGACAATGAGCAGTTCTTC. This chain uses TRBV10-1 with TRBJ2-1; D is possibly TRBD2 (7 bases). With 4 bases removed from V and 5 bases from J, the gap between germline ends came to 15 bases. The length of the CDR3 is 15 residues. The V gene's germline CDR1 is WNHNN and CDR2 SYGVQD (reference sequence).

The chain employs TRBV9 and TRBJ2-1, with TRBD1 as a possible D gene (6 bases). The length of the CDR3 is 14 residues. Trimming cost V 2 bases and J 6 bases, with 12 bases left between them. Germline lookup yields CDR1 SGDLS and CDR2 YYNGEE. The chain's CDR3 is CASSVGTTGNEQFF. The CDR3 nucleotides are TGTGCCAGCAGCGTGGGGACAACGGGCAATGAGCAGTTCTTC.

The rearrangement links TRBV5-1 to TRBJ1-5; 9 bases match TRBD1. The CDR3 covers 15 residues. V shed 4 bases, J shed 4 bases, and the junction held 6 bases outside the gene matches. Germline V CDR1 and CDR2: SGHRS, YFSETQ. CDR3: CASSPGQGPNQPQHF. The CDR3 coding sequence is TGCGCCAGCAGCCCGGGACAGGGCCCAAATCAGCCCCAGCATTTT.